This entry lists 15 T cell receptor beta chains sequenced from one sample in a study of shared clonotypes between healthy human individuals. Produced via immunoSEQ multiplex PCR; TCRdb's table is partial and in-frame only. This sample has some 2 million clones, with about 95% found just once. Only CD45RO-negative cells positively selected for CCR7 counted as naive CD8 cells, so terminally differentiated effector memory CD45RA+ cells were excluded. The sample taken for sequencing was naive CD8+ T cells sorted from blood. These receptors were taken from a young man in good health.

On this clone itself: Other DNA sequences in this sample translate to the same CDR3. The V gene is TRBV2, the J gene TRBJ2-7, with D perhaps matching TRBD2 (5 bases). V was clipped by 5 bases and J by 3 bases, with 11 bases between them. Germline V gene sequence: CDR1 SNHLY, CDR2 FYNNEI. This CDR3 is built from 13 residues. The chain's CDR3 is CASSSYRDYEQYF. The CDR3 coding sequence is TGTGCCAGCAGTTCGTACCGGGACTACGAGCAGTACTTC.

The chain joins TRBV14 to TRBJ2-3, with a tentative D call TRBD2 (5 bases). The CDR3 runs to 15 residues. V was clipped by 1 base and J by 4 bases, with 12 bases between them. The germline gives CDR1 SGHDN, CDR2 FVKESK. The CDR3 protein is CASSQVLEVADTQYF. The CDR3 DNA follows: TGTGCCAGCAGCCAAGTCCTGGAGGTCGCAGATACGCAGTATTTT.

CDR3 sequence reads: CASSEQGVLRTEQYF. The DNA for the CDR3 is TGTGCCAGCAGTGAACAAGGGGTATTACGAACCGAGCAGTACTTC. The chain combines TRBV6-1 with TRBJ2-7; D may be TRBD1 (5 bases). In germline, CDR1 is MNHNS, CDR2 SASEGT. CDR3 length equals 15 residues. V lost 2 bases to trimming and J lost 6 bases, with 17 bases between them.

This chain links TRBV28 with TRBJ2-1; the D gene is possibly TRBD2 (6 bases). V was pared by 10 bases and J by 9 bases, with 19 bases between. This CDR3 has 13 amino acids. Germline V gene lookup returns CDR1 MDHEN and CDR2 SYDVKM. The CDR3 is CATTPYPRGEQFF. CDR3 in DNA: TGTGCCACTACGCCGTACCCGCGGGGTGAGCAGTTCTTC.

This chain links TRBV11-2 with TRBJ1-2; 8 positions match TRBD1. This CDR3 region has 18 residues. After removal of 1 base from V and 3 bases from J, the junction contained 13 bases not matched to a gene. Germline-derived CDR1 and CDR2 are SGHAT and FQNNGV. DNA for the CDR3: TGTGCCAGCAGCTTAGCCCACCGATACAGGGGGTCTGACTATGGCTACACCTTC. Translated, it gives CASSLAHRYRGSDYGYTF. Full variable domain (outside the CDR3, taken from reference TRBV11-2 and TRBJ1-2): EAGVAQSPRYKIIEKRQSVAFWCNPISGHATLYWYQQILGQGPKLLIQFQNNGVVDDSQLPKDRFSAERLKGVDSTLKIQPAKLEDSAVYLCASSLAHRYRGSDYGYTFGSGTRLTVV.

V and J are TRBV30 and TRBJ2-1; weak D call: TRBD2 (5 bases). Germline V lookup: CDR1 GTSNPN, CDR2 SVGIG (reference sequence). The CDR3 runs 14 residues. V gave up 2 bases and J gave up 3 bases, with 11 bases separating them. The CDR3 nucleotides read TGTGCCTGGAGTCCCGCTGACTACTACAATGAGCAGTTCTTC. Encoded protein: CAWSPADYYNEQFF.

The J gene is TRBJ2-7, the V gene TRBV6-5; possibly TRBD1 for D (6 bases). The germline V and J ends were trimmed by 2 bases and 2 bases, with 10 bases remaining between them. Germline assignment: CDR1 MNHEY and CDR2 SVGAGI. The CDR3 is 14 amino acids. The CDR3 protein is CASSYDRRTYEQYF. The CDR3 DNA sequence: TGTGCCAGCAGTTACGACAGGCGCACCTACGAGCAGTACTTC.

As for this clone: This same CDR3 is encoded by further DNA sequences in the sample. The chain uses TRBV28 and TRBJ2-5; D may be TRBD2 (7 bases). V was clipped by 3 bases and J by 5 bases, with 10 bases between them. The CDR3 is made up of 13 amino acids. CDR1 is MDHEN, CDR2 SYDVKM, per germline. As DNA, the CDR3 is TGTGCCAGCAGTTTGGAGGGGGGGGAGACCCAGTACTTC. Amino acid sequence: CASSLEGGETQYF.

This chain joins TRBV9 and TRBJ2-5; a possible D gene is TRBD2 (6 bases). Germline CDR1 SGDLS, CDR2 YYNGEE. The CDR3 extends over 14 amino acids. Trimming shortened V by 3 bases and J by 3 bases, and 12 bases separated the two germline ends. The CDR3 bases are TGTGCCAGCAGCGGGCGGGGAGTTGAAGAGACCCAGTACTTC. It yields the protein CASSGRGVEETQYF.

As DNA, the CDR3 is TGTGCCAGCAGCTTAGTTCTGCGGGAGGGGATCACAGATACGCAGTATTTT. Translating it yields CASSLVLREGITDTQYF. The chain recombines TRBV7-6 with TRBJ2-3; 9 positions match TRBD2. Unmatched junction bases numbered 7, after V lost 1 base and J lost 2 bases. Germline assignment: CDR1 SGHVS and CDR2 FNYEAQ. This CDR3 spans 17 amino acids. Supplemented by reference TRBV7-6 and TRBJ2-3, the full variable domain reads GAGVSQSPRYKVTKRGQDVALRCDPISGHVSLYWYRQALGQGPEFLTYFNYEAQQDKSGLPNDRFSAERPEGSISTLTIQRTEQRDSAMYRCASSLVLREGITDTQYFGPGTRLTVL.

V gene TRBV4-1 combines with J gene TRBJ1-3; D unclear. With 4 bases removed from V and 4 bases from J, the gap between germline ends came to 14 bases. This CDR3 is 15 amino acids long. In germline, CDR1 is MGHRA, CDR2 YSYEKL. The CDR3 region has the DNA TGCGCCAGCAGCCCTGGACCTACGGCGGGAAACACCATATATTTT. The encoded protein is CASSPGPTAGNTIYF.

The sample holds one count of this clone. CDR3: CASSLAGEGTHEQFF. The CDR3, as DNA: TGTGCCAGCAGTCTAGCGGGAGAAGGTACGCATGAGCAGTTCTTC. The chain couples TRBV27 to TRBJ2-1, with TRBD2 matching 10 bases. CDR3 length equals 15 residues. The V gene end was trimmed by 5 bases and the J gene end by 8 bases; junction bases not matched to a gene: 9. Germline CDR1 and CDR2: MNHEY and SMNVEV (reference sequence).

The chain combines TRBV7-6 with TRBJ2-7; D perhaps matches TRBD1 (6 bases). This CDR3 region has 15 residues. The V end was cut by 6 bases, the J end by 3 bases, with 18 bases between. Germline values: CDR1 SGHVS, CDR2 FNYEAQ. The CDR3 region has the DNA TGTGCCAGCAGTCAGGGGCCAGGGCAGGACTACGAGCAGTACTTC. Protein product: CASSQGPGQDYEQYF.

The V call is TRBV27, the J call TRBJ2-1; TRBD2 matches at 12 bases. The germline gives CDR1 MNHEY, CDR2 SMNVEV (reference sequence). CDR3 length: 15 amino acids. J lost 3 bases, V lost 6 bases, and 3 bases had no gene match. CDR3 sequence (DNA): TGTGCCAGCAGCGGACTAGCGGGATTCTACAATGAGCAGTTCTTC. Translated, it gives CASSGLAGFYNEQFF.

The rearrangement uses TRBV7-9 and TRBJ2-7; D is perhaps TRBD2 (6 bases). The CDR3 sequence is 15 residues long. The V gene lost 5 bases and the J gene lost 3 bases, with 17 bases spanning the gap. CDR1 is SEHNR, CDR2 FQNEAQ, per germline (reference sequence). CDR3 residues: CASSGWLASGYEQYF. CDR3 DNA sequence: TGTGCCAGCAGCGGGTGGCTAGCGTCGGGCTACGAGCAGTACTTC.